This T cell receptor beta chain was retrieved from a study of blood T cells in healthy people across ages. Study-level findings and limits: Conclusively comparing naive with antigen-experienced cells was impossible with unsorted PBMCs.

In this sample, this clonotype turned up many times. The antigen remains unidentified. V shed 8 bases and J shed 2 bases, with 13 bases lying between them. CDR1 and CDR2 from the germline V gene are MNHEY and SMNVEV (reference sequence). This CDR3 contains 14 residues. A second PCR of 7 to 11 cycles used a sample-barcoded 5' primer and a J-beta primer mix. MiXCR, applied by TCRdb to the 5' RACE reads, yields one record per CDR3 protein. Of 600,000 to 800,000 distinct CDR3 sequences listed, more than 45% are singletons. This TCR was recovered from a woman older than 75 in good health. This chain joins TRBV27 and TRBJ2-1; D might be TRBD1 (6 bases). The sample consisted of blood. In nucleotides, the CDR3 is TGTGCCAGCGCAGGGGATGGTACCTACAATGAGCAGTTCTTC. This translates into CASAGDGTYNEQFF.